Listed here are 7 T cell receptor beta chains from one sample, sequenced in a study of early T cells in non-severe SARS-CoV-2 infection. TCRdb re-called the 5' RACE reads through MiXCR, storing one row per CDR3 protein. This repertoire shows roughly 56,000 distinct CDR3 sequences, more than 9% found once; its top ten account for less than 1.5%. Material: whole blood. The source is an adult who was a healthcare worker with PCR-confirmed SARS-CoV-2 infection or an uninfected control (not recorded which).

The chain combines TRBV3-1 with TRBJ1-1; 7 bases are a match to TRBD1. The CDR3 length is 18 residues. Trimming cost V 4 bases and J 0 bases; bases outside gene matches: 14. CDR1 is LGHDT, CDR2 YNNKEL, per germline (reference sequence). This CDR3 reads CASSRKPGTESLNTEAFF. The CDR3 DNA is TGTGCCAGCAGCCGTAAACCAGGGACAGAGTCTTTGAACACTGAAGCTTTCTTT.

This clonotype was recorded many times. The V gene is TRBV5-1, the J gene TRBJ1-1; D might be TRBD1 (6 bases). V lost 2 bases and J 0 bases, leaving 11 bases between the germline ends. Germline CDR1 and CDR2: SGHRS and YFSETQ. The CDR3 length is 15 residues. The CDR3 loop is CASSLRDTMNTEAFF. The CDR3 DNA is TGCGCCAGCAGCTTACGGGACACAATGAACACTGAAGCTTTCTTT.

This clonotype has just a few counts. J is TRBJ2-2 and V is TRBV9; D might be TRBD1 (6 bases). Germline V gene lookup returns CDR1 SGDLS and CDR2 YYNGEE. The CDR3 is 15 residues long. Trimming took off 3 bases at V and 5 bases at J, with 14 bases between the two ends. DNA of the CDR3: TGTGCCAGCAGCGGCCAACGGGACAAAACCGGGGAGCTGTTTTTT. Translated: CASSGQRDKTGELFF.

This chain connects TRBV20-1 to TRBJ2-2, with 9 bases lining up with TRBD2. There are 15 residues in the CDR3. Germline assignment: CDR1 DFQATT and CDR2 SNEGSKA (reference sequence). Germline trimming cut 6 bases from V and 1 base from J; bases unmatched to any gene: 6. The DNA for the CDR3 is TGCAGTGCGCAGCGGGGGGTCATGAACACCGGGGAGCTGTTTTTT. This gives the protein CSAQRGVMNTGELFF.

V and J are TRBV3-1 and TRBJ1-1, with TRBD1 as a possible D gene (5 bases). Per germline, CDR1 LGHDT and CDR2 YNNKEL (reference sequence). The CDR3 runs to 14 residues. V was trimmed by 3 bases and J by 6 bases, leaving 14 bases between them. The CDR3 spells CASSHRRGKAEAFF. The CDR3 DNA reads TGTGCCAGCAGCCATAGGAGGGGTAAGGCTGAAGCTTTCTTT.

This sequence joins TRBV5-1 and TRBJ2-6; D is ambiguous. This CDR3 contains 17 residues. Trimming pared 2 bases from V and 0 bases from J, leaving 12 bases between. CDR1 SGHRS and CDR2 YFSETQ come from the germline V gene. CDR3 sequence: CASSFTNQASGANVLTF. DNA for the CDR3: TGCGCCAGCAGCTTTACAAATCAAGCCTCTGGGGCCAACGTCCTGACTTTC. The complete variable domain, with remaining parts taken from reference TRBV5-1 and TRBJ2-6, reads KAGVTQTPRYLIKTRGQQVTLSCSPISGHRSVSWYQQTPGQGLQFLFEYFSETQRNKGNFPGRFSGRQFSNSRSEMNVSTLELGDSALYLCASSFTNQASGANVLTFGAGSRLTVL.

This clonotype has just a few counts. The genes are TRBV2 and TRBJ2-7, with 10 bases fitting TRBD2. Germline assignment: CDR1 SNHLY and CDR2 FYNNEI. This CDR3 spans 17 amino acids. V shed 2 bases and J 0 bases; nucleotides not matched to a gene: 7. This chain's CDR3 is CASSETPGLASSYEQYV. DNA for the CDR3: TGTGCCAGCAGTGAAACACCGGGACTAGCGTCCTCCTACGAGCAGTACGTC.